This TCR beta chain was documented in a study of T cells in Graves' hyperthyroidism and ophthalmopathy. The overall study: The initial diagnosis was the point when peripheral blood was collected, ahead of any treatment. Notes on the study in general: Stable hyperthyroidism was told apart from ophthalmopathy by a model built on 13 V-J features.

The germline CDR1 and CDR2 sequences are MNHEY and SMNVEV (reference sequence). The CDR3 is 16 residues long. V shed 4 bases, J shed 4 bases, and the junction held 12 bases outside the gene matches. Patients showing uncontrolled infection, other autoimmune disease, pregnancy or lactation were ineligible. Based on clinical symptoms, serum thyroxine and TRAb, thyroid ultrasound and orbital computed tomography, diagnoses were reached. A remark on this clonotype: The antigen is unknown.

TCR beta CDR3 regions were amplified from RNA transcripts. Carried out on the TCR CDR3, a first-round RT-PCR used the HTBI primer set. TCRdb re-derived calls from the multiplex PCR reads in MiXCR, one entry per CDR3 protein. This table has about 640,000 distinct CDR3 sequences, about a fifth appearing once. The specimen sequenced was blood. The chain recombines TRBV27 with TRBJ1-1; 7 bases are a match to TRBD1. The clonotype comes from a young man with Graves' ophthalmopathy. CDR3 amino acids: CASSSWGGQWGTEAFF. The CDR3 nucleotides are TGTGCCAGCAGTTCATGGGGGGGACAGTGGGGCACTGAAGCTTTCTTT.